These T cell receptor beta chains were read from a single sample in a study of T-cell reconstitution after alpha-beta-depleted transplantation in children. Using its own MiXCR run on the PCR reads, TCRdb lists one record per CDR3 protein. The sample gives about 31,000 distinct CDR3 sequences, about 6.8% of which show up once; roughly 30% is in the top ten. The input for sequencing was peripheral blood, taken 60 days after TCRalphabeta/CD19-depleted stem cell transplant. The receptors shown here come from a child under two years old who had a stem cell transplant for acute myeloid leukemia, so the T cells may come from the graft donor. Both conserved end residues are trimmed from each CDR3.

V gene	CDR3 length	J gene	CDR3 protein
TRBV12-3/TRBV12-4	13	TRBJ2-3	ASSFPAEFTDTQY
TRBV10-3	11	TRBJ2-7	AIRSGNFYEQY
TRBV7-2	13	TRBJ2-1	ASSLVDLGTVEQF
TRBV20-1	12	TRBJ2-4	SASTTGKSVIQY
TRBV27	13	TRBJ2-5	ASSLWFGGEETQY
TRBV28	13	TRBJ2-7	ASSYRGQVPHEQY
TRBV5-1	13	TRBJ2-1	ASSARDPRPGEQF
TRBV6-5	13	TRBJ1-3	ASSWTAGPGNTIY
TRBV5-1	11	TRBJ1-4	ASSSALNEKLF
TRBV12-3/TRBV12-4	13	TRBJ2-5	ASSPGTSVQETQY
TRBV12-3/TRBV12-4	17	TRBJ2-1	ASSPRGAIGGRPYNEQF
TRBV5-8	13	TRBJ2-3	ASSLDRVGTDTQY
TRBV20-1	13	TRBJ2-1	SARPRRTSYNEQF
TRBV5-1	11	TRBJ1-1	ASSTGTYYEAF
TRBV10-3	15	TRBJ2-7	AISEKAGEGGWYEQY
TRBV7-2	14	TRBJ2-3	ASSLRAGGPGDTQY
TRBV4-2	13	TRBJ2-5	ASSQEFYSQETQY
TRBV7-9	14	TRBJ2-1	ASSRFISGGAPEQF
TRBV28	11	TRBJ1-2	ASRKGGYYGYT
TRBV28	14	TRBJ2-2	ASQSTGTYVGGELF
TRBV4-1	13	TRBJ2-3	ASSQGKRSTDTQY
TRBV7-6	12	TRBJ2-7	ASSPGLFGDEQY
TRBV7-2	12	TRBJ1-6	ASSLASYNSPLH
TRBV27	13	TRBJ2-7	ASSSQAGIFHEQY
TRBV12-3/TRBV12-4	12	TRBJ1-4	ASRHWGQNEKLF
TRBV6-1	10	TRBJ1-1	ASSAGRRGAF
TRBV10-3	11	TRBJ2-4	AISEPQGNIQY
TRBV7-9	10	TRBJ1-2	ASSFERDGYT
TRBV5-8	10	TRBJ2-3	ASPRGGDTQY
TRBV9	14	TRBJ1-2	ASSVGRWGRNYGYT
TRBV9	10	TRBJ2-3	ASSGHTDTQY
TRBV28	14	TRBJ2-7	ASSLFGGQSSYEQY
TRBV6-2/TRBV6-3	15	TRBJ2-7	ASSYPDRGTALYEQY
TRBV6-5	13	TRBJ2-2	ASSYWIENTGELF
TRBV7-2	12	TRBJ2-3	ASSAALPGNTQY
TRBV4-2	14	TRBJ2-3	ASSQSWRGGTDTQY
TRBV4-3	13	TRBJ2-7	ASSQEEGLFYEQY
TRBV2	13	TRBJ2-1	ASEPPPSGRGEQF
TRBV6-4	12	TRBJ2-1	ASSPSGRENEQF
TRBV27	11	TRBJ1-1	ASSRGVGTEAF
TRBV5-1	12	TRBJ2-7	ASSLARQTYEQY
TRBV7-9	12	TRBJ1-1	ASSLESGGTEAF
TRBV14	16	TRBJ2-1	ASSRDIPGQGAHDEQF
TRBV28	11	TRBJ2-5	AIKGGIRVTQY
TRBV7-8	10	TRBJ1-1	ASSFMDTEAF
TRBV7-2	13	TRBJ2-1	ASSPERGWYNEQF
TRBV6-4	11	TRBJ2-7	ASSETMRHEQY
TRBV7-2	17	TRBJ2-4	ASSLPRGTVSLAKNIQY
TRBV7-9	11	TRBJ1-2	ASSQQGLDGYT